The 2 T cell receptor beta chains presented below share a single source sample, sequenced in a study of T-cell memory formation after mild COVID-19. TCRdb reprocessed the 5' RACE reads with MiXCR, giving one entry per CDR3 protein. The top ten clones hold roughly 21% of a sample with around 300,000 distinct CDR3 sequences, approximately 19% of them seen once. Sequencing input: PBMCs or a T cell subset sorted from them (not recorded which). The receptors derive from a man between 18 and 29 years old who had mild COVID-19 (a few samples of this study predate the infection). Cell type and time point are not known.

This chain connects TRBV7-2 to TRBJ2-7; D is possibly TRBD2 (6 bases). The ends were cut back, 7 bases at V and 2 bases at J, with 18 bases in the middle. Germline CDR1 and CDR2: SGHTA and FQGNSA. This CDR3 has 15 residues. Here the CDR3 reads CASTPGGGIPYEQYF. The DNA of the CDR3 is TGTGCCAGCACCCCCGGTGGGGGGATCCCCTACGAGCAGTACTTC.

This clonotype was recorded a few times. J is TRBJ2-6 and V is TRBV11-2, with TRBD1 as a possible D gene (6 bases). Germline V gene sequence: CDR1 SGHAT, CDR2 FQNNGV. CDR3 size: 16 residues. With 2 bases removed from V and 2 bases from J, the gap between germline ends came to 10 bases. The CDR3 region is CASSLLGGAGANVLTF. Here the CDR3 DNA reads TGTGCCAGCAGCTTATTAGGGGGAGCTGGGGCCAACGTCCTGACTTTC.